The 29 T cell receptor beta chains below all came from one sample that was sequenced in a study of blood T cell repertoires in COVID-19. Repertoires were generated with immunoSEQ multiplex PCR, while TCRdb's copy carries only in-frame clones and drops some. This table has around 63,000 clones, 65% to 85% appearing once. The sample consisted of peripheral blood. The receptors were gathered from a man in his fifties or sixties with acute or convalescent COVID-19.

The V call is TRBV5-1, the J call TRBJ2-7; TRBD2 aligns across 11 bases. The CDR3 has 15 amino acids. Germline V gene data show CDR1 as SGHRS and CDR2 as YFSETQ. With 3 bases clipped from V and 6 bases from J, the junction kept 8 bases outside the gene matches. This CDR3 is CASSSGTSGLLEQYF. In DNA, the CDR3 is TGCGCCAGCAGCTCCGGGACTAGCGGCCTCCTCGAGCAGTACTTC.

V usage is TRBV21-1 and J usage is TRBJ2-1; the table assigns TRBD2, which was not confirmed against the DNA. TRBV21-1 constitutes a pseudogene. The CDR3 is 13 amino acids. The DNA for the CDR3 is TGTGCCAGCAGCAAATGGGGACTGGTCGAGCAGTTCTTC. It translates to CASSKWGLVEQFF.

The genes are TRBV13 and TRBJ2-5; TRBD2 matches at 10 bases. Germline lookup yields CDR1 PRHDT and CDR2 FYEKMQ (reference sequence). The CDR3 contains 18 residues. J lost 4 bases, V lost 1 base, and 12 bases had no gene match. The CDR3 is CASSLAAPLAGAGETQYF. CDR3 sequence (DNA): TGTGCCAGCAGCTTAGCGGCCCCTCTAGCGGGGGCGGGAGAGACCCAGTACTTC.

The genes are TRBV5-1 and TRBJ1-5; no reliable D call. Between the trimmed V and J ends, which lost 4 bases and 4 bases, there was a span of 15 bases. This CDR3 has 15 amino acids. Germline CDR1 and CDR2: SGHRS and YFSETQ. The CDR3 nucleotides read TGCGCCAGCAGCCCAAACCCGGGATTTAATCAGCCCCAGCATTTT. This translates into CASSPNPGFNQPQHF.

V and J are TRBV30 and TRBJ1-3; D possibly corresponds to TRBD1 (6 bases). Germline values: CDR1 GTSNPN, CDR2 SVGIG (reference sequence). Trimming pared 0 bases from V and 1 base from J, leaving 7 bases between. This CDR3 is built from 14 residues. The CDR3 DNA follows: TGTGCCTGGAGTGTAGGACAGTCTGGAAACACCATATATTTT. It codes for CAWSVGQSGNTIYF.

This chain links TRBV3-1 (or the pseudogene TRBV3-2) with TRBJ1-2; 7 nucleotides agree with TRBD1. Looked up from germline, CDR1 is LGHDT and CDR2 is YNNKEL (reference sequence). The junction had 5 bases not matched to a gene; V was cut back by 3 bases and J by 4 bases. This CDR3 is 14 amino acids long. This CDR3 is CASSHPQGGYGYTF. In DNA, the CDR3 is TGTGCCAGCAGCCATCCCCAGGGGGGCTATGGCTACACCTTC.

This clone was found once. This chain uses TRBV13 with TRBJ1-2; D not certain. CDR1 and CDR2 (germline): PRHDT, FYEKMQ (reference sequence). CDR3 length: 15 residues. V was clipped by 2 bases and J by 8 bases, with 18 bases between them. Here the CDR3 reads CASSLTQRPVLGYTF. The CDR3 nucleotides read TGTGCCAGCAGCTTAACCCAGAGGCCTGTTTTAGGCTACACCTTC.

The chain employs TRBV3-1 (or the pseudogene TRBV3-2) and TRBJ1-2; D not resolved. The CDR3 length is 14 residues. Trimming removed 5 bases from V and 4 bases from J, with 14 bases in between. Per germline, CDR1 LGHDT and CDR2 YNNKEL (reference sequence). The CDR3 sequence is CASSTVGEIYGYTF. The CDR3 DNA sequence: TGTGCCAGCAGCACCGTAGGAGAAATCTATGGCTACACCTTC.

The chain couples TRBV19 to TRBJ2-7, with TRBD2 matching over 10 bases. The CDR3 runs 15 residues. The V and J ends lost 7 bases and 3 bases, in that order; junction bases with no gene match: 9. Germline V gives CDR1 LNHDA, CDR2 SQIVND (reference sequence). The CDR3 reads CASTPSGGLSYEQYF. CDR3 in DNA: TGTGCCAGTACTCCTAGCGGGGGTCTCAGCTACGAGCAGTACTTC. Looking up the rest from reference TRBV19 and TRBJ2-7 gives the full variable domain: DGGITQSPKYLFRKEGQNVTLSCEQNLNHDAMYWYRQDPGQGLRLIYYSQIVNDFQKGDIAEGYSVSREKKESFPLTVTSAQKNPTAFYLCASTPSGGLSYEQYFGPGTRLTVT.

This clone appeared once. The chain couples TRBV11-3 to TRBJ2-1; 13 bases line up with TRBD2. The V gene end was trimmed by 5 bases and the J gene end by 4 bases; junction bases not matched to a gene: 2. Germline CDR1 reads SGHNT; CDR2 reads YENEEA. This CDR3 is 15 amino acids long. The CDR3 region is CASSPLAGGYNEQFF. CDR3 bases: TGTGCCAGCAGCCCACTAGCGGGGGGGTACAATGAGCAGTTCTTC.

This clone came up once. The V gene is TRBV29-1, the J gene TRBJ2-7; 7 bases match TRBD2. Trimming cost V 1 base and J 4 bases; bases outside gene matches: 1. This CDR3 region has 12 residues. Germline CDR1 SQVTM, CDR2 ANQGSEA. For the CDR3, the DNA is TGCAGCGTTGAAGGGGGGGGATACGAGCAGTACTTC. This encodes CSVEGGGYEQYF.

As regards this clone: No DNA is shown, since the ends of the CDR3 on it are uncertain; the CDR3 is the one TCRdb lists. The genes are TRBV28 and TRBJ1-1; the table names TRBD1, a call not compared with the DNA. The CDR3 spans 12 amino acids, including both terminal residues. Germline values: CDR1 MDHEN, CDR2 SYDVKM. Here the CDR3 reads CASTFGSRGAFF.

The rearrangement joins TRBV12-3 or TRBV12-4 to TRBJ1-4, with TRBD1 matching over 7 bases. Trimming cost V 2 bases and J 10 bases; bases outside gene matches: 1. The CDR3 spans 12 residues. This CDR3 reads CASSLSGGKLFF. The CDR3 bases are TGTGCCAGCAGTTTATCAGGGGGAAAACTGTTTTTT.

CDR3 in DNA: TGCGCCAGCAGCCAAGAAACCTCAGGGAACTATGGCTACACCTTC. As protein: CASSQETSGNYGYTF. The chain recombines TRBV4-1 with TRBJ1-2, with D perhaps matching TRBD1 (5 bases). V was shortened by 0 bases and J by 2 bases, with 10 bases between the two germline ends. This CDR3 is built from 15 residues. Germline V gene lookup returns CDR1 MGHRA and CDR2 YSYEKL.

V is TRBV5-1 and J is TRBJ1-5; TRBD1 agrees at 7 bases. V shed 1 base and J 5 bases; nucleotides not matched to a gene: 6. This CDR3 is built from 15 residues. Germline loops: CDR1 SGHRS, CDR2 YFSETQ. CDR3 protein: CASSLTGVSDQPQHF. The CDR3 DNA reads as TGCGCCAGCAGCTTGACAGGGGTGTCCGATCAGCCCCAGCATTTT. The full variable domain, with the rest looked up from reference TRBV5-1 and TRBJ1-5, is KAGVTQTPRYLIKTRGQQVTLSCSPISGHRSVSWYQQTPGQGLQFLFEYFSETQRNKGNFPGRFSGRQFSNSRSEMNVSTLELGDSALYLCASSLTGVSDQPQHFGDGTRLSIL.

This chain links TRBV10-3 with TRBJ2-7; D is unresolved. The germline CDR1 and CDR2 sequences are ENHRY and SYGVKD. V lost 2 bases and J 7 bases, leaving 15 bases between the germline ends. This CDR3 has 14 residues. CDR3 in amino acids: CAISENGGEEEQYF. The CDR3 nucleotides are TGTGCCATCAGTGAGAACGGTGGCGAGGAGGAGCAGTACTTC.

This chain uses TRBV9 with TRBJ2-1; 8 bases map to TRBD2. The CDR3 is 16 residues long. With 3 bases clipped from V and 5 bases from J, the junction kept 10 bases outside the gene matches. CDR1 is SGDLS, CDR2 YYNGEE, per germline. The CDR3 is CASSAGIAGPDNEQFF. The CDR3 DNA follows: TGTGCCAGCAGCGCGGGAATAGCGGGGCCCGACAATGAGCAGTTCTTC.

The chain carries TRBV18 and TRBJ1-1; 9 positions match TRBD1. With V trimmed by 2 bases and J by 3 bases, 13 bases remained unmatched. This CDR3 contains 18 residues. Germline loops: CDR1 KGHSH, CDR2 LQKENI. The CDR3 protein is CASSPVVPGQGVDTEAFF. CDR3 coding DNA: TGTGCCAGCTCACCAGTTGTTCCGGGACAGGGCGTAGACACTGAAGCTTTCTTT.

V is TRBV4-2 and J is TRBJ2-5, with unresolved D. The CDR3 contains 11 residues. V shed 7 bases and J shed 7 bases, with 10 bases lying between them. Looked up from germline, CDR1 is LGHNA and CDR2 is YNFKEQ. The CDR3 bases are TGTGCCAGCATGTACTCTGGGACCCAGTACTTC. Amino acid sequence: CASMYSGTQYF.

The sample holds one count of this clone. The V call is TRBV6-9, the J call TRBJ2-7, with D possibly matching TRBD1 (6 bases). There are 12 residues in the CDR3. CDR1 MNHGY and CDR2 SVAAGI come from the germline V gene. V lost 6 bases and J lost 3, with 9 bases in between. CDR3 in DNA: TGTGCCAGCAGCCAGGGGCTCTACGAGCAGTACTTC. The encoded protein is CASSQGLYEQYF.

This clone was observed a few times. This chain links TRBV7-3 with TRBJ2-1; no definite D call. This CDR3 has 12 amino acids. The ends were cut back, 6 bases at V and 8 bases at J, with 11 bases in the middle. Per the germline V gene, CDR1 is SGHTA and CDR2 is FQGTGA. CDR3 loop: CASSYLPHEQFF. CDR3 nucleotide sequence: TGTGCCAGCAGTTACCTACCGCATGAGCAGTTCTTC. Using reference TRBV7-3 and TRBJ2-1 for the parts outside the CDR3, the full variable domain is GAGVSQTPSNKVTEKGKYVELRCDPISGHTALYWYRQSLGQGPEFLIYFQGTGAADDSGLPNDRFFAVRPEGSVSTLKIQRTERGDSAVYLCASSYLPHEQFFGPGTRLTVL.

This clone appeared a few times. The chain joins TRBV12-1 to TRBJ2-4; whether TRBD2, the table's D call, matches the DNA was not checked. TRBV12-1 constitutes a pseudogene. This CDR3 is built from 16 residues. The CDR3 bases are TGTGCCAGCAGCTTCTGTGAGAAGATCGCCAAAAACATTCAGTACTTC. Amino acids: CASSFCEKIAKNIQYF.

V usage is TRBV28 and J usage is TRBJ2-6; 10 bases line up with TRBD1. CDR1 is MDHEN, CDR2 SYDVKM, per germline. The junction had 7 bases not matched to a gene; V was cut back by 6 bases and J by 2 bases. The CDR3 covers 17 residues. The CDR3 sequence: CASRRGQGSAGANVLTF. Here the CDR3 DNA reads TGTGCCAGCAGGAGGGGACAGGGGTCTGCTGGGGCCAACGTCCTGACTTTC.

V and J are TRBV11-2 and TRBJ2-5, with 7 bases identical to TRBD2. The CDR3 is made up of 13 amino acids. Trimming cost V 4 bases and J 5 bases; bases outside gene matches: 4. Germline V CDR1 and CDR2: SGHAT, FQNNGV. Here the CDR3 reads CASSSQLAETQYF. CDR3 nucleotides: TGTGCCAGCAGCTCCCAACTAGCGGAGACCCAGTACTTC.

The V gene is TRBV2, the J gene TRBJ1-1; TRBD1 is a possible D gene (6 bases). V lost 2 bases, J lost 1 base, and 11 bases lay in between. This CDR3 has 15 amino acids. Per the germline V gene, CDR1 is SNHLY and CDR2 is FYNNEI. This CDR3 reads CASSELGAKNTEAFF. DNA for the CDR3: TGTGCCAGCAGTGAATTGGGGGCTAAGAACACTGAAGCTTTCTTT.

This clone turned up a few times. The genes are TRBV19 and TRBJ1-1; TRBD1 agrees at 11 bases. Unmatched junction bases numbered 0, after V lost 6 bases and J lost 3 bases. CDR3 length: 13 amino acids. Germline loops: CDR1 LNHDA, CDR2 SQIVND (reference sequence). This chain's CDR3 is CASRDRGHTEAFF. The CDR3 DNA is TGTGCCAGTAGGGACAGGGGGCACACTGAAGCTTTCTTT.

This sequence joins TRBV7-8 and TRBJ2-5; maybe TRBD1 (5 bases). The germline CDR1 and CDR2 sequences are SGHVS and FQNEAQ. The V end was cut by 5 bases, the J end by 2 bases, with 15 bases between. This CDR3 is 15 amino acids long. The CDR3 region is CASSPSVGPQETQYF. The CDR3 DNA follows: TGTGCCAGCAGCCCCTCAGTGGGGCCACAAGAGACCCAGTACTTC.

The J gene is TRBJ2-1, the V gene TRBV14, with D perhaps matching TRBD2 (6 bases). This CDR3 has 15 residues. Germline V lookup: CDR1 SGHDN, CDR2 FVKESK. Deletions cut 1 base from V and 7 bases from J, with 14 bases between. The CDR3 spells CASSQVSSEGNEQFF. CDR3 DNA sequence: TGTGCCAGCAGCCAAGTGTCTAGCGAAGGGAATGAGCAGTTCTTC.

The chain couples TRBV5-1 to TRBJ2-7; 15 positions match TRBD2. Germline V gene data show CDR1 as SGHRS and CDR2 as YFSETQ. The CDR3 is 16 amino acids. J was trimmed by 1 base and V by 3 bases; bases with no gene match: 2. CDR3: CASSWGLAGGSYEQYF. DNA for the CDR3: TGCGCCAGCAGCTGGGGACTAGCGGGGGGTTCCTACGAGCAGTACTTC.